These 7 T cell receptor beta chains came from one sample sequenced in a study of T cells in Graves' hyperthyroidism and ophthalmopathy. RNA transcripts were the template for amplifying TCR beta CDR3 regions. The study used the HTBI primer set for a first-round RT-PCR of the TCR CDR3. TCRdb re-called the multiplex PCR reads with MiXCR, one entry per CDR3 protein. The table has about 520,000 distinct CDR3 sequences, less than 25% seen once; the top ten hold 26%. Sequencing was done on a sample of blood. Receptors originate from a man aged 18 to 35 with Graves' hyperthyroidism.

This clonotype was observed at least ten times. The junction and the germline gene differ at one end; a read error may be behind it. This chain connects TRBV27 to TRBJ1-2; D call uncertain. Germline CDR1 MNHEY, CDR2 SMNVEV (reference sequence). The CDR3 is 14 amino acids. The CDR3 sequence: CASRFSGRRYGYTF. The CDR3 DNA reads TGTGCCAGCCGTTTCTCCGGACGGCGCTATGGCTACACCTTC.

This clonotype has more than one count but fewer than ten. This could be a read error, since a much larger clone is one nucleotide away. This CDR3 fails to terminate in the conserved phenylalanine or tryptophan, so it likely reflects a read error. The chain is built from TRBV19 and TRBJ1-2; the match to TRBD1 covers 9 bases. Per germline, CDR1 LNHDA and CDR2 SQIVND (reference sequence). The ends lost 1 base at V and 4 bases at J; junction bases unmatched: 13. CDR3 length: 18 residues. The CDR3 region is CASSIGPFTGTGTYGYTL. In DNA, the CDR3 is TGTGCCAGTAGTATAGGCCCCTTTACCGGGACAGGGACCTATGGCTACACCCTC.

The table lists this clonotype with many counts. The chain uses TRBV20-1 and TRBJ1-5; D is unclear. V lost 0 bases to trimming and J lost 6 bases, with 18 bases between them. Germline V CDR1 and CDR2: DFQATT, SNEGSKA (reference sequence). CDR3 length equals 16 residues. In nucleotides, the CDR3 is TGCAGTGCTAGAGACCCAGGTCAAGGGTACGGTCAGCCCCAGCATTTT. It translates to CSARDPGQGYGQPQHF.

Ten or more counts support this clonotype. The chain recombines TRBV10-1 with TRBJ2-5; D call uncertain. This CDR3 comprises 12 residues. The germline V and J ends were trimmed by 3 bases and 2 bases, with 4 bases remaining between them. In germline, CDR1 is WNHNN, CDR2 SYGVQD (reference sequence). The CDR3 protein is CASSDHQETQYF. For the CDR3, the DNA is TGCGCCAGCAGTGACCATCAAGAGACCCAGTACTTC.

This clonotype was counted at least ten times. The rearrangement uses TRBV30 and TRBJ2-2; D is ambiguous. The CDR3 is 13 residues long. Germline-derived CDR1 and CDR2 are GTSNPN and SVGIG (reference sequence). V lost 0 bases and J 4 bases, leaving 6 bases between the germline ends. CDR3 amino acids: CAWSVTGTGELFF. Written as DNA, the CDR3 is TGTGCCTGGAGTGTAACTGGCACCGGGGAGCTGTTTTTT.

This clonotype was recorded many times. The V call is TRBV20-1, the J call TRBJ1-1; 7 bases are a match to TRBD1. This CDR3 has 14 residues. Germline CDR1 DFQATT, CDR2 SNEGSKA (reference sequence). J lost 4 bases, V lost 3 bases, and 8 bases had no gene match. The CDR3 nucleotides read TGCAGTGCTAGCAAGACAGGGATGACCACTGAAGCTTTCTTT. Translated: CSASKTGMTTEAFF.

This clonotype appeared many times. The V gene is TRBV6-1, the J gene TRBJ1-1, with a tentative D call TRBD1 (5 bases). CDR3 length: 15 amino acids. Germline V lookup: CDR1 MNHNS, CDR2 SASEGT. CDR3 nucleotide sequence: TGTGCAGTTCAGCAGTTCCACACGGGGGTCACTGAAGCTTTCTTT. The encoded protein is CAVQQFHTGVTEAFF.